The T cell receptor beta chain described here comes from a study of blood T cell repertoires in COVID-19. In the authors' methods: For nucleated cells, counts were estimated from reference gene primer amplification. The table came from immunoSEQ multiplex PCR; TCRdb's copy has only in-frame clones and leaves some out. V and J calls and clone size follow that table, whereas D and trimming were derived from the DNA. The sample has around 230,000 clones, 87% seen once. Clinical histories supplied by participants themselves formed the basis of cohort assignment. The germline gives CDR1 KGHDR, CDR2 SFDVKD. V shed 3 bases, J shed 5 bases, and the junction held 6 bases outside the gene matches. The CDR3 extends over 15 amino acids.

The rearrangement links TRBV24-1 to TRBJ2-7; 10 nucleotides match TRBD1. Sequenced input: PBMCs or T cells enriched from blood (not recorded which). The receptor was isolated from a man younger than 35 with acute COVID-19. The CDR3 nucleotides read TGTGCCACCAGTGATCCGGGACAGGGGATCGACGAGCAGTACTTC. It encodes CATSDPGQGIDEQYF.